This T cell receptor beta chain was documented in a study of shared clonotypes between healthy human individuals. With unsorted samples, genomic DNA was obtained from 90 million to 95 million PBMCs. This clone was counted ten times or more. The sequenced material, unsorted PBMC DNA, was run on ten immunoSEQ deep assay plates. Here immunoSEQ multiplex PCR was the method, and the copy in TCRdb shows in-frame clones only, minus some. The table lists around 500,000 clones, over 70% of them singletons. The CDR3 is made up of 14 amino acids. The V gene's germline CDR1 is ENHRY and CDR2 SYGVKD. V dropped 4 bases and J dropped 5; count of bases not matched to a gene: 1.

This sequence joins TRBV10-3 and TRBJ2-3, with 12 bases matching TRBD1. This sequence was found in a middle-aged woman in good health. Some clones in this sample may be carry-over from other donors' samples. The sequencing sample was made of PBMCs. As DNA, the CDR3 is TGTGCCATCAGTGGGGACAGGGGGCAAGATACGCAGTATTTT. Translated: CAISGDRGQDTQYF.